The entry below describes one T cell receptor beta chain. Its antigen remains unknown. Use of 60 Vbeta and 13 Jbeta primers characterized the PCR. In the original analysis: An analysis that came later counted 80 million or so unique TCR beta chains, around 12 million shared. Clones were read by immunoSEQ multiplex PCR, and TCRdb kept only the in-frame ones, dropping some. That table gives V, J and clone size, and the DNA gave D and trimming. The table records 200,000 to 250,000 clones, roughly 85% of them present only once. Germline V CDR1 and CDR2: LNHDA, SQIVND (reference sequence). Trimming removed 7 bases from V and 2 bases from J; junction bases left unmatched: 6. This CDR3 contains 14 residues. This sample was taken from a study of cytomegalovirus exposure and HLA in healthy donors. Study-wide results and caveats: TCR beta sequences reportedly predicted most subjects' HLA-A and HLA-B alleles accurately. Being indistinguishable, some V segments were excluded, TRBV6-2 and TRBV6-3 among them. It was likely that a cluster of highly shared sequence variants was a sequencing artifact.

Material: PBMCs. The sequence came from a man in his late teens or twenties in good health and CMV-seronegative. V is TRBV19 and J is TRBJ1-2, with 8 bases identical to TRBD1. DNA for the CDR3: TGTGCCAGTACCAGTGGACAGGGAAACTATGGCTACACCTTC. As protein: CASTSGQGNYGYTF.